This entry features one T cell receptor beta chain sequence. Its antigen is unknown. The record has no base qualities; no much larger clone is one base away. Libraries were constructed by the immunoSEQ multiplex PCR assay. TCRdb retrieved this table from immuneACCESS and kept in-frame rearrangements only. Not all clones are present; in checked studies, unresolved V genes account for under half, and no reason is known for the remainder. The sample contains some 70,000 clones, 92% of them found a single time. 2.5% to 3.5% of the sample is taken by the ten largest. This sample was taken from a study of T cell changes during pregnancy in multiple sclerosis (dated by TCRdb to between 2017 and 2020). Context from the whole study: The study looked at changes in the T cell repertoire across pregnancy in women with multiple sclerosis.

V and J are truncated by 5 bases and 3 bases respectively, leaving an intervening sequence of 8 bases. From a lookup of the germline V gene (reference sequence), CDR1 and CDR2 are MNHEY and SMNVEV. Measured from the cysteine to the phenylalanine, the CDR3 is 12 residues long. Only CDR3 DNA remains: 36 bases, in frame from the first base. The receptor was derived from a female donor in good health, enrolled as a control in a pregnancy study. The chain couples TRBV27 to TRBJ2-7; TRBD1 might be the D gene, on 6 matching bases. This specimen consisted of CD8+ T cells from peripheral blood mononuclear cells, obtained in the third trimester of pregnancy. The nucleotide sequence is TGTGCCAGCAGTCAAGGGGGCTACGAGCAGTACTTC. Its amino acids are CASSQGGYEQYF.